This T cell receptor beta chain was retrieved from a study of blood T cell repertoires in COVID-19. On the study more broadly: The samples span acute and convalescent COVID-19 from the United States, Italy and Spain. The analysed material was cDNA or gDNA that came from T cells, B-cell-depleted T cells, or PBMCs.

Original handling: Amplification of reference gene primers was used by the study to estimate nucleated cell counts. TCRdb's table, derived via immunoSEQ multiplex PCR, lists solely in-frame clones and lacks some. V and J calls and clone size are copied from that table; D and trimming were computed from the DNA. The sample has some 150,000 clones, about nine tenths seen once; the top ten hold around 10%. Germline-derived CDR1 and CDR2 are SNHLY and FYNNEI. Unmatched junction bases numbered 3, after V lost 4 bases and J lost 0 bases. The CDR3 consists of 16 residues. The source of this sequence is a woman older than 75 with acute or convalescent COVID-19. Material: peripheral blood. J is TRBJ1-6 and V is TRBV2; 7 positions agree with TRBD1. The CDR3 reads CASSGQGSSYNSPLHF. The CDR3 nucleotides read TGTGCCAGCAGTGGACAGGGTAGCTCCTATAATTCACCCCTCCACTTT.